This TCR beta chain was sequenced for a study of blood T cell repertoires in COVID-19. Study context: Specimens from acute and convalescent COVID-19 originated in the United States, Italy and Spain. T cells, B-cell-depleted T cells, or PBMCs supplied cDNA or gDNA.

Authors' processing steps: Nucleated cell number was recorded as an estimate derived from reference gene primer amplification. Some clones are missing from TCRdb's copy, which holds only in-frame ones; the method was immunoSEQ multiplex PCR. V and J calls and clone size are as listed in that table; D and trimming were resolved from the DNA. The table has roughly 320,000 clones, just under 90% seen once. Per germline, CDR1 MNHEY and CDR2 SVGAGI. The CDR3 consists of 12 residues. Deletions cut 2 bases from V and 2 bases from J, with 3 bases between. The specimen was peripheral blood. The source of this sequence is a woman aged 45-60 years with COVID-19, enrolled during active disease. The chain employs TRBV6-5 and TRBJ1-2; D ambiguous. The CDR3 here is CASSYTNYGYTF. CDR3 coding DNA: TGTGCCAGCAGTTACACAAACTATGGCTACACCTTC.